This T cell receptor beta chain was sequenced for a study of early stage breast cancer tumors. Findings of the study overall: Enriched TCRB sequences shared across patients were mostly commonly generated sequences.

This CDR3 region has 18 residues. Germline V gene data show CDR1 as SGHVS and CDR2 as FNYEAQ. The V gene end was trimmed by 0 bases and the J gene end by 3 bases; junction bases not matched to a gene: 9. Data came from immunoSEQ multiplex PCR; TCRdb stores just in-frame clones and leaves some out. Of some 58,000 clones in the sample, more than 60% were seen once. To note about this clone: The antigen is not known.

The V gene is TRBV7-6, the J gene TRBJ2-2; 8 nucleotides agree with TRBD2. The receptor was isolated from a person aged 30 to 39 with breast cancer. The sequencing sample was made of blood. The CDR3 nucleotides read TGTGCCAGCAGCTTAGCCCGTAGCGGGAAGGGGCACACCGGGGAGCTGTTTTTT. This translates into CASSLARSGKGHTGELFF. Combining the CDR3 with reference TRBV7-6 and TRBJ2-2 gives the whole variable domain GAGVSQSPRYKVTKRGQDVALRCDPISGHVSLYWYRQALGQGPEFLTYFNYEAQQDKSGLPNDRFSAERPEGSISTLTIQRTEQRDSAMYRCASSLARSGKGHTGELFFGEGSRLTVL.